The clone carrying this T cell receptor beta chain was found once. This sample stems from a study of shared clonotypes between healthy human individuals. Sequencing was performed with immunoSEQ multiplex PCR; in TCRdb, only in-frame clones are kept and a portion is missing. The data show millions of clones, 85% to 95% seen once. This clonotype originated in a man between 18 and 35 years old in good health. Some clones in this sample may be carry-over from other donors' samples. The specimen sequenced was naive CD4+ T cells from PBMCs. Subset described: CD45RA+ positively selected.

CDR3 loop: CASSLNGYSNQPQHF. In DNA, the CDR3 is TGTGCCAGCAGCTTAAACGGATATAGCAATCAGCCCCAGCATTTT. The chain joins TRBV7-6 to TRBJ1-5; D remains unclear. CDR3 length: 15 amino acids. Germline CDR1 is SGHVS and CDR2 is FNYEAQ. Trimming took off 2 bases at V and 0 bases at J, with 8 bases between the two ends.